This T cell receptor (beta chain) was obtained from a study of response to subunit inactivated influenza vaccine. Study-level results: After each seasonal influenza vaccination, few new T cells are recruited, the authors suggested.

As to this clonotype: Its antigen is unidentified.

MiXCR, run by TCRdb on the RT-PCR reads, gives a single entry per CDR3 protein. The sample has about 530,000 distinct CDR3 sequences; 13% are singletons. The source material was PBMCs from blood, sampled roughly 6 weeks after vaccination. The receptor comes from a man aged 45-60 years who received an inactivated influenza vaccine.

The CDR3 protein is CASSPQGGLLGDEQFF. The CDR3, as DNA: TGTGCCAGCAGCCCCCAGGGGGGCCTGTTGGGAGATGAGCAGTTCTTC. The gene calls are TRBV4-2 and TRBJ2-1; tentatively, D is TRBD1 (7 bases). The CDR3 is 16 residues long. Trimming removed 4 bases at V and 8 bases at J, with 21 bases between. The germline CDR1 and CDR2 sequences are LGHNA and YNFKEQ.